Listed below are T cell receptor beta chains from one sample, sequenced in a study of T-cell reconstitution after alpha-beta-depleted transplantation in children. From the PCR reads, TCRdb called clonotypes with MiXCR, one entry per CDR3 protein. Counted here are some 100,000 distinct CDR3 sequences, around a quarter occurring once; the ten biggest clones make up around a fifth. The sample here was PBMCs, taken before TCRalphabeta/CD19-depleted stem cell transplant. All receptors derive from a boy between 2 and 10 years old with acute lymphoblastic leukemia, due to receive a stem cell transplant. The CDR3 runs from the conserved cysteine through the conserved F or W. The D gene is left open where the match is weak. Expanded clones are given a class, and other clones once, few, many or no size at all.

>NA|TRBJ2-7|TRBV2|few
TGTGCCAGCAGACTCGAGGGGCTCCCCTCCTACGAGCAGTACTTC
CASRLEGLPSYEQYF
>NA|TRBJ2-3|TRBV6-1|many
TGTGCCAGCAGTGAAGCGCCCGGGAGCACAGATACGCAGTATTTT
CASSEAPGSTDTQYF
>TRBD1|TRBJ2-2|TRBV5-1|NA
TGCGCCAGCAGCTGGACCGGGACAGGCAACACCGGGGAGCTGTTTTTT
CASSWTGTGNTGELFF
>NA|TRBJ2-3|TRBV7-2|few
TGTGCCAGCAGCCCCAACGTGGATACGCAGTATTTT
CASSPNVDTQYF
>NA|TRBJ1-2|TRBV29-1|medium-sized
TGCAGCGTTTACGGGATCGCCTCTTTTACTAACTATGGCTACACCTTC
CSVYGIASFTNYGYTF
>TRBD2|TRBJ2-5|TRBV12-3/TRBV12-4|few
TGTGCCAGCAGCATAGCGGGAGTAGGGGAGACCCAGTACTTC
CASSIAGVGETQYF
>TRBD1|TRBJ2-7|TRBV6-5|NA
TGTGCCAGCAGTTACGGGACAGGGGACGACGAGCAGTACTTC
CASSYGTGDDEQYF
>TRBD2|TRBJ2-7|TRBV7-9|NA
TGTGCCAGCAGCGCCGGGACTAGCTCCTACGAGCAGTACTTC
CASSAGTSSYEQYF
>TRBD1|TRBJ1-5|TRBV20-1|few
TGCAGTGCTAGTAGGGCCAGGGGGGATCAGCCCCAGCATTTT
CSASRARGDQPQHF
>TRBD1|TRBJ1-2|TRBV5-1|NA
TGCGCCAGCAGCTTGGGACAGGGGGCTCAGGACTATGGCTACACCTTC
CASSLGQGAQDYGYTF
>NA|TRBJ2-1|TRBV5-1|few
TGCGCCAGCAGCTTGGAGAGCCTAGCCCATGAGCAGTTCTTC
CASSLESLAHEQFF
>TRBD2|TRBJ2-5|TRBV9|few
TGTGCCAGCAGCGTAGGTGGGACTAGCGGGAGACGAGAGACCCAGTACTTC
CASSVGGTSGRRETQYF
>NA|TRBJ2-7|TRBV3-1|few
TGTGCCAGCAGCCCCTATACTAGGGGCGAGCAGTACTTC
CASSPYTRGEQYF
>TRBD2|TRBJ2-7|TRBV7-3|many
TGTGCCAGCAGCTCTCGCGGGGGGGACGAGCAGTACTTC
CASSSRGGDEQYF
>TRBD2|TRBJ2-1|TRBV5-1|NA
TGCGCCAGCAGCTTGGGTGGGACTAGTGTGAATGAGCAGTTCTTC
CASSLGGTSVNEQFF
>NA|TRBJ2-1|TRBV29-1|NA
TGCAGCGTTGCCGGGAGTACCAATGAGCAGTTCTTC
CSVAGSTNEQFF
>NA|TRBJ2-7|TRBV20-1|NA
TGCAGTGCTTCCCCGGCCTGGGCCGACGAGCAGTACTTC
CSASPAWADEQYF
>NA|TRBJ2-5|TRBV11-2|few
TGTGCCAGCAGTCACAACAGGGCGATACAAGAGACCCAGTACTTC
CASSHNRAIQETQYF
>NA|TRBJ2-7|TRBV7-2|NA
TGTGCCAGCAGCTTTTCCCGGGGCACCTACGAGCAGTACTTC
CASSFSRGTYEQYF
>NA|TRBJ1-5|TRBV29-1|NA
TGCAGCGTGGCAAGTGGCAATCAGCCCCAGCATTTT
CSVASGNQPQHF
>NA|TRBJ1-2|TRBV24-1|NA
TGTGCCACCAGTGACAACTATGGCTACACCTTC
CATSDNYGYTF
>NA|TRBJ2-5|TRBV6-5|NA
TGTGCCAGCAGCTACGGTGACTCTCGGGAGACCCAGTACTTC
CASSYGDSRETQYF
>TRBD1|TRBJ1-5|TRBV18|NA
TGTGCCAGCTCACCTAAGCCGGGACAGATCAATCAGCCCCAGCATTTT
CASSPKPGQINQPQHF
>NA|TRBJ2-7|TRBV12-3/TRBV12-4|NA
TGTGCCAGCAGCACTTCCGACTATATGTACGAGCAGTACTTC
CASSTSDYMYEQYF
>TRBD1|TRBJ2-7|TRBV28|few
TGTGCCAGCCTTTCTCCCGGACAGGTCTCCTACGAGCAGTACTTC
CASLSPGQVSYEQYF
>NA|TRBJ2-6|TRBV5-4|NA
TGTGCCAGCAGCTTGGAGCGTAGCGGAGGAGTCTTCGGAGGGGCCAACGTCCTGACTTTC
CASSLERSGGVFGGANVLTF
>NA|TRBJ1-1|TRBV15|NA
TGTGCCACGTCCGGGACCCGCGGCACTGAAGCTTTCTTT
CATSGTRGTEAFF
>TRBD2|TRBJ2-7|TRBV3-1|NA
TGTGCCAGGGGACTAGCGGCCTACGAGCAGTACTTC
CARGLAAYEQYF
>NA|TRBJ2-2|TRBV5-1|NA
TGCGCCAGCAGCTTCTGGCGGGAAAGTGGGGAGCTGTTTTTT
CASSFWRESGELFF
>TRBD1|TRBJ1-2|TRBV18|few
TGTGCCAGCTCACCGGGACAGATCGCTTCCTATGGCTACACCTTC
CASSPGQIASYGYTF
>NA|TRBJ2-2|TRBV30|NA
TGTGCCTGGAGTTGGATCGGGGAGCTGTTTTTT
CAWSWIGELFF
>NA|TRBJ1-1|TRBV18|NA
TGTGCCAGCTCACCCCAGTGGAACACTGAAGCTTTCTTT
CASSPQWNTEAFF
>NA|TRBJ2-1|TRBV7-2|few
TGTGCCAGCAGCTTCGGAAGGGTTAACGAGCAGTTCTTC
CASSFGRVNEQFF
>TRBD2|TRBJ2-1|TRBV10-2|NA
TGCGCCAGCAGTGCCGGGACTAGCGGAAATGAGCAGTTCTTC
CASSAGTSGNEQFF
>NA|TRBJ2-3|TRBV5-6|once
TGTGCCAGCAGTAGGTCGTTGAGGACCCAACCTAGCACAGATACGCAGTATTTT
CASSRSLRTQPSTDTQYF
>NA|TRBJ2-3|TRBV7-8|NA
TGTGCCAGCAGCTTAGCCGACCCTGGGACCACAGATACGCAGTATTTT
CASSLADPGTTDTQYF
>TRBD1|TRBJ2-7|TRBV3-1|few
TGTGCCAGCAGCCGTGCCTCAGGGGGCCTTGCCTACGAGCAGTACTTC
CASSRASGGLAYEQYF
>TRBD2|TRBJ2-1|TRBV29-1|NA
TGCAGCGTTGAAGGGGGACTAGCGGAGCAGACCTACAATGAGCAGTTCTTC
CSVEGGLAEQTYNEQFF
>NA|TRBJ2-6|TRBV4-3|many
TGCGCCAGCAGCCAAGATCCTGGGGATGGGGCCAACGTCCTGACTTTC
CASSQDPGDGANVLTF
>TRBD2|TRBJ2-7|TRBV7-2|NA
TGTGCCAGCAGCTTAGCGCGACTAGCGGGTTGGACCTACGAGCAGTACTTC
CASSLARLAGWTYEQYF
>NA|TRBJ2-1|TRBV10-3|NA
TGTGCCATCAGTGAGATGGGCGGAGGGGCAGGTAATGAGCAGTTCTTC
CAISEMGGGAGNEQFF
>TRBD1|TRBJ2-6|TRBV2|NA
TGTGCCAGCAATACTCGCCGGGACAGGGGAAACTCTGGGGCCAACGTCCTGACTTTC
CASNTRRDRGNSGANVLTF
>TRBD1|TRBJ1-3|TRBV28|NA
TGTGCCAGCAGTTTCGATCGGTACAGGGGGGGAAACACCATATATTTT
CASSFDRYRGGNTIYF
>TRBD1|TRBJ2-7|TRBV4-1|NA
TGCGCCAGCAGCCAAGCAGTAGGCGGGGACAGGTCCCCCTACGAGCAGTACTTC
CASSQAVGGDRSPYEQYF
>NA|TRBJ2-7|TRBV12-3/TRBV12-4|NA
TGTGCCAGCAGCGCAGACAGCTACGAGCAGTACTTC
CASSADSYEQYF
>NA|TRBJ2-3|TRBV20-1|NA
TGCAGTGCCGCGATGAGGGTGGCCGGCGTCACAGATACGCAGTATTTT
CSAAMRVAGVTDTQYF
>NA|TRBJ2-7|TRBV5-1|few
TGCGCCAGCAGCTTGTCGCCGGGGTACAGGACAAGCTCCTACGAGCAGTACTTC
CASSLSPGYRTSSYEQYF
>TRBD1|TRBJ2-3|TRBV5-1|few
TGCGCCAGCAGCGAACGACCAGGACAGGGGGCGGCAGATACGCAGTATTTT
CASSERPGQGAADTQYF
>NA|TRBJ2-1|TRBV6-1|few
TGTGCCAGCAGTCGCCGAGGGGGGAATGAGCAGTTCTTC
CASSRRGGNEQFF
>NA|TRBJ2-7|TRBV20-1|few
TGCAGTGCTTCGACGGAGGGGAGCTCCTACGAGCAGTACTTC
CSASTEGSSYEQYF
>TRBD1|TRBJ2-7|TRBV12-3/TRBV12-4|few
TGTGCCAGCAGTCACCGGGACAGAGCCTACGAGCAGTACTTC
CASSHRDRAYEQYF
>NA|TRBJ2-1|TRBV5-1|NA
TGCGCCAGCGGGGCAGGGGCGGTACCCTACAATGAGCAGTTCTTC
CASGAGAVPYNEQFF
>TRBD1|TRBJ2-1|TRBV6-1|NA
TGTGCCAGCACTGTCACAGGGGGCAGTCACAATGAGCAGTTCTTC
CASTVTGGSHNEQFF
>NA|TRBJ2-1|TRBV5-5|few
TGTGCCAGCAGCCGCTCACTAGGCGATGAGCAGTTCTTC
CASSRSLGDEQFF
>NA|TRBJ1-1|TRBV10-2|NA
TGCGCCAGCAGTGATGAGTACACTGAAGCTTTCTTT
CASSDEYTEAFF
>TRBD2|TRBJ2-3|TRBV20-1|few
TGCAGTGCTTTTAAGACTAGCGGAGGGGCCCCAGATACGCAGTATTTT
CSAFKTSGGAPDTQYF
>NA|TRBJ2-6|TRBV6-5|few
TGTGCCAGCAGTTACAGGTCTTCTGGGGCCAACGTCCTGACTTTC
CASSYRSSGANVLTF
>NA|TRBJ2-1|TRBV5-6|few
TGTGCCAGCAGCGGTTTAGCGGAGGGGGACAATGAGCAGTTCTTC
CASSGLAEGDNEQFF
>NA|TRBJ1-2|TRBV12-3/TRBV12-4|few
TGTGCCAGCAGTCCGAGGGGCTCCGCAAACTATGGCTACACCTTC
CASSPRGSANYGYTF